A single sample gave rise to the 19 T cell receptor beta chains below, sequenced in a study of T-cell reconstitution after alpha-beta-depleted transplantation in children. Using unique molecular identifiers, the investigators prepared the TCRbeta library. TCRdb used MiXCR to reprocess the PCR reads, holding one entry per CDR3 protein. The sample has 600,000 or so distinct CDR3 sequences, under 30% seen once; the top ten hold roughly 14%. Here the sequenced sample was PBMCs, mostly from graft donor cells, taken 360 days after TCRalphabeta/CD19-depleted stem cell transplant. These receptors originate from a boy younger than two who had a stem cell transplant for acute myeloid leukemia, so the T cells may come from the graft donor.

This clonotype was recorded only once. The rearrangement links TRBV5-6 to TRBJ1-5; D may be TRBD1 (5 bases). V lost 1 base to trimming and J lost 6 bases, with 8 bases between them. CDR3 length equals 13 residues. Germline-derived CDR1 and CDR2 are SGHDT and YYEEEE. In DNA, the CDR3 is TGTGCCAGCAGCTTGTCAGGGACTCAGCCCCAGCATTTT. Amino acids: CASSLSGTQPQHF.

This clonotype was seen just once. The rearrangement uses TRBV11-1 and TRBJ1-1; 8 nucleotides align to TRBD1. The CDR3 consists of 14 residues. Germline CDR1 is SGHAT and CDR2 is FQDESV (reference sequence). V was pared by 0 bases and J by 6 bases, with 3 bases of the junction left unmatched. The CDR3 reads CASSLAQGASEAFF. The CDR3 coding sequence is TGTGCCAGCAGCTTAGCGCAGGGGGCCTCTGAAGCTTTCTTT.

This clonotype has more than one count but fewer than ten. The chain carries TRBV11-2 and TRBJ1-4; 10 bases map to TRBD1. Trimming removed 0 bases from V and 3 bases from J; junction bases left unmatched: 7. Germline values: CDR1 SGHAT, CDR2 FQNNGV. The CDR3 contains 18 residues. This CDR3 is CASSLEGQGGIANEKLFF. For the CDR3, the DNA is TGTGCCAGCAGCTTAGAAGGACAGGGGGGCATAGCTAATGAAAAACTGTTTTTT.

This clonotype was detected a few times. The chain has TRBV5-1 and TRBJ2-3; D perhaps matches TRBD2 (5 bases). The length of the CDR3 is 15 residues. Deletions cut 5 bases from V and 3 bases from J, with 16 bases between. In germline, CDR1 is SGHRS, CDR2 YFSETQ. The CDR3 region has the DNA TGCGCCAGCAGAAACGGACGGGGTAGGACAGATACGCAGTATTTT. Protein sequence: CASRNGRGRTDTQYF.

The J gene is TRBJ1-1, the V gene TRBV12-3 or TRBV12-4; maybe TRBD1 (6 bases). The V end was cut by 7 bases, the J end by 5 bases, with 20 bases between. This CDR3 region has 15 residues. The CDR3 nucleotides read TGTGCCAGCACCCATTGGGGGGGGCTCGGGACTGAAGCTTTCTTT. Translation gives CASTHWGGLGTEAFF.

This clonotype was seen a few times. This rearrangement joins TRBV20-1 to TRBJ1-3; weak D call: TRBD1 (6 bases). V gave up 2 bases and J gave up 2 bases, with 10 bases separating them. Looked up from germline, CDR1 is DFQATT and CDR2 is SNEGSKA (reference sequence). The CDR3 totals 14 residues. The CDR3 DNA reads TGCAGTGCTAGAATAGGGGGGCCTGGAAACACCATATATTTT. This gives the protein CSARIGGPGNTIYF.

CDR3 sequence: CASSELLEAFF. The CDR3 DNA reads as TGTGCCAGCAGTGAACTACTTGAAGCTTTCTTT. This chain links TRBV6-1 with TRBJ1-1, with no clear D. Germline assignment: CDR1 MNHNS and CDR2 SASEGT. Trimming left V 2 bases short and J 7 bases short, with 5 bases between. The CDR3 contains 11 residues.

This clonotype was counted at least ten times. The chain combines TRBV29-1 with TRBJ2-1; 13 bases line up with TRBD2. This CDR3 region has 15 residues. Germline assignment: CDR1 SQVTM and CDR2 ANQGSEA. V shed 6 bases and J 2 bases; nucleotides not matched to a gene: 4. The CDR3 DNA reads TGCAGCGTCCATGGACTAGCGGGGGCCTACAATGAGCAGTTCTTC. Residues: CSVHGLAGAYNEQFF.

This clonotype was counted ten times or more. V gene TRBV28 combines with J gene TRBJ2-3, with TRBD2 matching 10 bases. Germline CDR1 MDHEN, CDR2 SYDVKM. The CDR3 is 21 residues long. J lost 5 bases, V lost 1 base, and 21 bases had no gene match. CDR3 nucleotide sequence: TGTGCCAGCAGTTTATCGCCCAGCGGGGGGGCCTTTTCCATCTACCAAGATACGCAGTATTTT. Encoded protein: CASSLSPSGGAFSIYQDTQYF.

This clonotype was counted at least ten times. The chain uses TRBV18 and TRBJ2-7; 7 nucleotides line up with TRBD1. The V gene's germline CDR1 is KGHSH and CDR2 LQKENI. With V trimmed by 6 bases and J by 3 bases, 11 bases remained unmatched. This CDR3 has 15 residues. The CDR3 sequence is CASSHDRDSNYEQYF. The CDR3 DNA follows: TGTGCCAGCTCGCACGACCGGGACAGCAACTACGAGCAGTACTTC.

Many counts were recorded for this clonotype. V gene TRBV27 combines with J gene TRBJ2-1, with D hard to call. Trimming removed 3 bases from V and 4 bases from J, with 4 bases in between. This CDR3 spans 12 amino acids. Germline-derived CDR1 and CDR2 are MNHEY and SMNVEV (reference sequence). CDR3 DNA sequence: TGTGCCAGCAGTTTTGGTTACAATGAGCAGTTCTTC. Its translation: CASSFGYNEQFF.

This clonotype came up many times. The V gene is TRBV27, the J gene TRBJ2-1; TRBD2 matches at 12 bases. The CDR3 is made up of 14 amino acids. V lost 5 bases and J lost 10; bases outside the gene matches: 6. CDR1 and CDR2 from the germline V gene are MNHEY and SMNVEV (reference sequence). CDR3 protein: CASSPLAGGLEQFF. The CDR3 DNA reads as TGTGCCAGCAGTCCACTAGCGGGGGGTCTGGAGCAGTTCTTC.

This chain uses TRBV20-1 with TRBJ1-1; a weak D match, TRBD1 (6 bases). Germline loops: CDR1 DFQATT, CDR2 SNEGSKA (reference sequence). Trimming pared 2 bases from V and 5 bases from J, leaving 15 bases between. The CDR3 is 14 residues long. CDR3 sequence reads: CSARPQGWVTEAFF. In DNA, the CDR3 is TGCAGTGCTAGACCTCAGGGGTGGGTGACTGAAGCTTTCTTT.

The chain combines TRBV6-1 with TRBJ2-1; no clear D. The V end was cut by 5 bases, the J end by 3 bases, with 20 bases between. This CDR3 region has 17 residues. Per the germline V gene, CDR1 is MNHNS and CDR2 is SASEGT. The DNA of the CDR3 is TGTGCCAGCAGTCCCCTAAATCGTGGCGGCGGCTACAATGAGCAGTTCTTC. It is translated as CASSPLNRGGGYNEQFF.

This clonotype was detected only a few times. The chain recombines TRBV7-2 with TRBJ2-7, with D maybe TRBD1 (5 bases). The V gene lost 1 base and the J gene lost 4 bases, with 11 bases spanning the gap. The CDR3 has 14 amino acids. Germline V gene data show CDR1 as SGHTA and CDR2 as FQGNSA. The CDR3 DNA is TGTGCCAGCAGCTTAGGCAGGGTATCATACGAGCAGTACTTC. It yields the protein CASSLGRVSYEQYF.

This chain links TRBV7-6 with TRBJ2-2, with 9 bases aligning to TRBD2. The CDR3 sequence is 16 residues long. In germline, CDR1 is SGHVS, CDR2 FNYEAQ. Trimming took 6 bases from V and 6 from J; bases not matched to a gene: 11. The CDR3 DNA is TGTGCCAGCAGAGTAAATCCGGGACTAGCAGCCGGGGAGCTGTTTTTT. Translated: CASRVNPGLAAGELFF.

The V gene is TRBV7-9, the J gene TRBJ2-7; 7 bases map to TRBD1. The CDR3 contains 12 residues. From germline, CDR1 is SEHNR and CDR2 FQNEAQ (reference sequence). V shed 5 bases and J 7 bases; nucleotides not matched to a gene: 5. CDR3 in amino acids: CASSPQTGEQYV. The CDR3 DNA sequence: TGTGCCAGCAGCCCGCAGACAGGGGAGCAGTACGTC.

This clonotype was observed many times. This rearrangement joins TRBV20-1 to TRBJ2-3, with TRBD2 matching 8 bases. The CDR3 runs to 16 residues. Per germline, CDR1 DFQATT and CDR2 SNEGSKA (reference sequence). J lost 5 bases, V lost 3 bases, and 13 bases had no gene match. The DNA of the CDR3 is TGCAGTGCTAGCTCAACCACGGGGGGGGCGGGAGATACGCAGTATTTT. Translated: CSASSTTGGAGDTQYF.

The CDR3, as DNA: TGTGCCAGCAGTTTCCCCGGACTAGTAAAAGAGGAGACCCAGTACTTC. Translating it yields CASSFPGLVKEETQYF. The V call is TRBV6-2 or TRBV6-3, the J call TRBJ2-5; 7 nucleotides line up with TRBD2. The CDR3 is 16 amino acids. From germline, CDR1 is MNHEY and CDR2 SVGEGT. Trimming cost V 4 bases and J 5 bases; bases outside gene matches: 13.